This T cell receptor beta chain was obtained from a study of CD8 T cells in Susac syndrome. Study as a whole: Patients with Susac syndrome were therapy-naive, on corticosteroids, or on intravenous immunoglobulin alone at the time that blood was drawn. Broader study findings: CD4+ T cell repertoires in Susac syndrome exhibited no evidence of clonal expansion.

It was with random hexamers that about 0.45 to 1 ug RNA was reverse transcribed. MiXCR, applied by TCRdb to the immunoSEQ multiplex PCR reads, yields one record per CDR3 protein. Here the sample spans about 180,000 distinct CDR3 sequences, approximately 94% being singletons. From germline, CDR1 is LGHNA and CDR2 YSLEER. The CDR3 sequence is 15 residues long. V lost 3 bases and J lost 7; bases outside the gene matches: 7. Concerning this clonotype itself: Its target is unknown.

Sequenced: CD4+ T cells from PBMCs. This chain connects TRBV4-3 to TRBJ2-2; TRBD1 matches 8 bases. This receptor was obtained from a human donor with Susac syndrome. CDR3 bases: TGCGCCAGCAGCCACCTGGACAGGGCGATCGGGGAGCTGTTTTTT. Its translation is CASSHLDRAIGELFF.